This T cell receptor beta chain was recovered during a study of identical twins. This clonotype was counted only a few times. Its antigen is unknown. General study findings and limits: Invariant populations such as MAIT and iNKT cells could partly muddle zero-insertion analyses.

TCRdb fed the 5' RACE reads into MiXCR, producing one record per CDR3 protein. The sample lists about 890,000 distinct CDR3 sequences; roughly 12% were seen once. V lost 4 bases and J 5 bases, leaving 9 bases between the germline ends. This CDR3 has 12 residues. Per the germline V gene, CDR1 is SGHRS and CDR2 is YFSETQ. Separately, the same data were catalogued under a study of yellow fever vaccine responses in identical twins. That paper adds: Reported findings indicate that twins' vaccine T cell responses seemed partially convergent, partially personalized.

Sequences were obtained from PBMCs. The TCR comes from a young woman in good health. V gene TRBV5-1 combines with J gene TRBJ2-5; the D is unclear. The CDR3 DNA follows: TGCGCCAGCAGCCAAAGTACGGAGACCCAGTACTTC. This sequence encodes CASSQSTETQYF.